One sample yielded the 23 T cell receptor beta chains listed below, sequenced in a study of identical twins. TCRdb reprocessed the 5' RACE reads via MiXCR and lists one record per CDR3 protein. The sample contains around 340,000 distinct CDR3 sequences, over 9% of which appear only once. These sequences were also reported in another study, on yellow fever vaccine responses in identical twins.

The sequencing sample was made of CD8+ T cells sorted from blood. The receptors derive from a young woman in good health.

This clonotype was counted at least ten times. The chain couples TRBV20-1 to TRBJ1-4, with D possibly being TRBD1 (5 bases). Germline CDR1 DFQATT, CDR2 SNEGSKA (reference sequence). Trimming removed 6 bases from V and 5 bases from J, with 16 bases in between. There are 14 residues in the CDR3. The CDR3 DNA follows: TGCAGTGCGGAATGGGACGGTACGAATGAAAAACTGTTTTTT. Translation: CSAEWDGTNEKLFF.

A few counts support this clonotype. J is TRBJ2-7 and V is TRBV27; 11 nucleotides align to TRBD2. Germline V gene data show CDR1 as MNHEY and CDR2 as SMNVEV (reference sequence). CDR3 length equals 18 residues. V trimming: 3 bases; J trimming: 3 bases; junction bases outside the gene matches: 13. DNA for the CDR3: TGTGCCAGCAGTTTGATGACTAGCGGGACACCCGGAAACTACGAGCAGTACTTC. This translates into CASSLMTSGTPGNYEQYF.

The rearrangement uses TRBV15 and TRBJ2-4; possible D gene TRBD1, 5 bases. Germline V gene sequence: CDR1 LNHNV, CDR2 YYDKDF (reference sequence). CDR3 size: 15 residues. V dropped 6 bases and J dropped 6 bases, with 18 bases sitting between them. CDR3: CATRASKGLGNIQYF. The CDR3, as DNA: TGTGCCACCAGGGCCTCCAAGGGGCTGGGAAACATTCAGTACTTC.

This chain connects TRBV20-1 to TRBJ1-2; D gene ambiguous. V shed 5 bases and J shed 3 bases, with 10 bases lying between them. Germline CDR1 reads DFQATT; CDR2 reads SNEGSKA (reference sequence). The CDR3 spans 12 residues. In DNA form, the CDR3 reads TGCAGTGCTCCGAATATGGACTATGGCTACACCTTC. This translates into CSAPNMDYGYTF.

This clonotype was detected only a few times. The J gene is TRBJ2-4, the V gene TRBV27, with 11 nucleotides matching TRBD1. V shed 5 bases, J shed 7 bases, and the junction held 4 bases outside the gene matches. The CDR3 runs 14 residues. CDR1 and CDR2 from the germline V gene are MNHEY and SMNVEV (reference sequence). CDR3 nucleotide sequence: TGTGCCAGCAGTCTGGGGACAGGGGGGAACATTCAGTACTTC. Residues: CASSLGTGGNIQYF.

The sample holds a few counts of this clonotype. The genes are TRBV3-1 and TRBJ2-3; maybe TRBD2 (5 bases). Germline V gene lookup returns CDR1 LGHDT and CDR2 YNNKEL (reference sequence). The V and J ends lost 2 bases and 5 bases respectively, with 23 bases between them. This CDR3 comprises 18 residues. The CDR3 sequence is CASSQRVSSGPLVDTQYF. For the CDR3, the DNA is TGTGCCAGCAGCCAAAGGGTTTCGAGCGGACCCTTAGTAGATACGCAGTATTTT.

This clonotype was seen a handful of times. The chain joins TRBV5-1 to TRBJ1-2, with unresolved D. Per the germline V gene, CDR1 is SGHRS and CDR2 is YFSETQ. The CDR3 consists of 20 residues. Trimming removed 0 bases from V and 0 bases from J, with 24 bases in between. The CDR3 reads CASSLVAAGLGYYSNYGYTF. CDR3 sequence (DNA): TGCGCCAGCAGCTTGGTAGCGGCTGGACTAGGGTATTATTCTAACTATGGCTACACCTTC. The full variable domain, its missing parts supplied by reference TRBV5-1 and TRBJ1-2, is KAGVTQTPRYLIKTRGQQVTLSCSPISGHRSVSWYQQTPGQGLQFLFEYFSETQRNKGNFPGRFSGRQFSNSRSEMNVSTLELGDSALYLCASSLVAAGLGYYSNYGYTFGSGTRLTVV.

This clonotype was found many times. CDR3 in amino acids: CSVEVMDRGYGYTF. The CDR3 DNA reads TGCAGCGTTGAAGTTATGGACAGGGGGTATGGCTACACCTTC. The chain combines TRBV29-1 with TRBJ1-2; TRBD1 aligns across 10 bases. The junction had 4 bases not matched to a gene; V was cut back by 1 base and J by 5 bases. The CDR3 is 14 residues long. Germline V gene data show CDR1 as SQVTM and CDR2 as ANQGSEA.

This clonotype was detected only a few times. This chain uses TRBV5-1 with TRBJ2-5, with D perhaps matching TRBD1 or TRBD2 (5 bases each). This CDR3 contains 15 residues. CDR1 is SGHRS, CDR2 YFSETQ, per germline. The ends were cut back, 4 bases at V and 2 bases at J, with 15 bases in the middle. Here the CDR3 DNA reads TGCGCCAGCAGCCTAGAGGGACGGATTCAAGAGACCCAGTACTTC. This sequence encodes CASSLEGRIQETQYF.

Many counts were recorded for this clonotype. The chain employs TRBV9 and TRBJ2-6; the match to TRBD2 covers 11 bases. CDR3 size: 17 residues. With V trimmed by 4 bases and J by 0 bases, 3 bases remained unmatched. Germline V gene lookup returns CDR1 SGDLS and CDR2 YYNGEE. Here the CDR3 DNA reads TGTGCCAGCAGCAGTAGCGGGGGGGCCTCTGGGGCCAACGTCCTGACTTTC. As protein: CASSSSGGASGANVLTF.

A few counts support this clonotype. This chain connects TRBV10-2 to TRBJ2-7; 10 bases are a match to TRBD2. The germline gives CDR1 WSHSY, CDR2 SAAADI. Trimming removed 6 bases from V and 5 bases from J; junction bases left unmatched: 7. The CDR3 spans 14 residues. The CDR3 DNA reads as TGCGCCAGCAGAGCGAGCGGGGGGGCCCACGAGCAGTACGTC. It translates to CASRASGGAHEQYV.

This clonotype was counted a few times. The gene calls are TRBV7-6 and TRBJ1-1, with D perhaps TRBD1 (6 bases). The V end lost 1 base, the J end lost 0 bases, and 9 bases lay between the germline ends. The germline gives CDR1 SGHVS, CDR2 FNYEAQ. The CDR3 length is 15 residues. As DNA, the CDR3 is TGTGCCAGCAGCTTAGGAGGGACACTGAACACTGAAGCTTTCTTT. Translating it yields CASSLGGTLNTEAFF.

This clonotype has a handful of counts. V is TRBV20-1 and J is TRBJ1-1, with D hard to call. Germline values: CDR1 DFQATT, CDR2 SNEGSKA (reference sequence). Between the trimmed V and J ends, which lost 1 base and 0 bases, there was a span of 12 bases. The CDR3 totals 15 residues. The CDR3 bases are TGCAGTGCTAGAGTAGAAAGTTGGGTGAACACTGAAGCTTTCTTT. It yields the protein CSARVESWVNTEAFF.

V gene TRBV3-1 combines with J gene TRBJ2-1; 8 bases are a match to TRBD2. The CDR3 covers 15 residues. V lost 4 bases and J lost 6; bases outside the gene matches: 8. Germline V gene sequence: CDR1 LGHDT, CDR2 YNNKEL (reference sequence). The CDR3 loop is CASSPGTRIINEQFF. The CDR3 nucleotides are TGTGCCAGCAGCCCTGGGACTAGGATCATCAATGAGCAGTTCTTC.

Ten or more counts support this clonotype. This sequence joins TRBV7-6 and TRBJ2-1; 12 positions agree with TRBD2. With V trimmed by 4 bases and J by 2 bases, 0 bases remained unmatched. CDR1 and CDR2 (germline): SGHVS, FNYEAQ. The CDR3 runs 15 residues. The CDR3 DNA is TGTGCCAGCAGCTCTAGCGGGGGGGCCTACAATGAGCAGTTCTTC. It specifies CASSSSGGAYNEQFF.

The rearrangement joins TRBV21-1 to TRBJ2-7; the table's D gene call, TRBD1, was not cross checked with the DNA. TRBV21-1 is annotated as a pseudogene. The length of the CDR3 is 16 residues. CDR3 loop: CASSTGRQGFHYEQYF. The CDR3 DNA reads TGTGCCAGCAGCACCGGACGACAGGGCTTTCACTACGAGCAGTACTTC.

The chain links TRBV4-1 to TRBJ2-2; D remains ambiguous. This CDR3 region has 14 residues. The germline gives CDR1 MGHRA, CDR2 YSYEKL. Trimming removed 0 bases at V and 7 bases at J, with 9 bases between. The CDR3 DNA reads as TGCGCCAGCAGCCAAGATGGAGTTGTCGGGGAGCTGTTTTTT. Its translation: CASSQDGVVGELFF.

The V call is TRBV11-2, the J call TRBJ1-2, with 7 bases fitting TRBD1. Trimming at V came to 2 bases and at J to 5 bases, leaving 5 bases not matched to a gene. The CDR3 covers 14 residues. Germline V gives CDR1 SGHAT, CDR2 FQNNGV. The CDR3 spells CASSLSPTGYGYTF. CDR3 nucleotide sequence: TGTGCCAGCAGCTTATCCCCGACAGGGTATGGCTACACCTTC.

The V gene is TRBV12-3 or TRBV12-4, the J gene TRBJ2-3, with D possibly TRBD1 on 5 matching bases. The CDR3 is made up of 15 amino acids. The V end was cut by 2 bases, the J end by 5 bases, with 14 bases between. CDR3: CASSLFVQGEDTQYF. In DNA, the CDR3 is TGTGCCAGCAGTTTATTTGTCCAGGGTGAAGATACGCAGTATTTT.

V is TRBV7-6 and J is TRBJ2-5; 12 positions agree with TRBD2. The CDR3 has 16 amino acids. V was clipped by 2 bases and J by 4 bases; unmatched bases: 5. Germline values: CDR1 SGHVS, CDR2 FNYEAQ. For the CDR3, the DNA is TGTGCCAGCAGCTTACGGACTAGCGGGAATCGAGAGACCCAGTACTTC. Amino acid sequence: CASSLRTSGNRETQYF.

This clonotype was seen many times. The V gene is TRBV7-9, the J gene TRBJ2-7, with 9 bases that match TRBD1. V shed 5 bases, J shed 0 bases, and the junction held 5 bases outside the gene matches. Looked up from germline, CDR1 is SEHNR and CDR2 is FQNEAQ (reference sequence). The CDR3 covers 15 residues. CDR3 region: CASSPPGQGSYEQYF. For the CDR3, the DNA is TGTGCCAGCAGCCCCCCGGGACAGGGCTCCTACGAGCAGTACTTC.

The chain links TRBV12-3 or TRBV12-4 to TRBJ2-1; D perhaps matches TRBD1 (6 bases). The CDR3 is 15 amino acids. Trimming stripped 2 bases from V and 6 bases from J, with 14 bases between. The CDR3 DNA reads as TGTGCCAGCAGTTTAAGGGGGTACGAAATCAATGAGCAGTTCTTC. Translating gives CASSLRGYEINEQFF.

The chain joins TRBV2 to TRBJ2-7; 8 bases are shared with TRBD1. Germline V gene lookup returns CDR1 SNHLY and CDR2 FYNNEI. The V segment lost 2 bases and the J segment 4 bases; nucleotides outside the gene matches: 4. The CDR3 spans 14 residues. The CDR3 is CASSETDRAYEQYF. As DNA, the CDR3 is TGTGCCAGCAGTGAAACGGACAGGGCATACGAGCAGTACTTC.